This entry lists 14 T cell receptor beta chains sequenced from one sample in a study of blood T cell repertoires in COVID-19 (dated by TCRdb to about 2020). Receptors were amplified or captured by the immunoSEQ multiplex PCR assay. Held by TCRdb, this immuneACCESS table contains in-frame sequences only and omits some clones. Under half of the omission traces to an unresolved V gene where checked; the cause of the rest is unknown. For this sample there are under 350,000 clones; around 86% appear just once. In total, the top ten clones hold about 4.2% of the sample. Source material: PBMCs or T cells enriched from blood (not recorded which). The receptors derive from a woman between 40 and 50 years old with acute COVID-19.

The chain recombines TRBV7-2 with TRBJ2-5, with TRBD1 matching 8 bases. V was clipped by 5 bases and J by 5 bases; unmatched bases: 13. Germline-derived CDR1 and CDR2 are SGHTA and FQGNSA. The CDR3 spans 16 residues. The CDR3 DNA reads as TGTGCCAGCAGCAAATCATCCCAGACAGGGGCGGAGACCCAGTACTTC. Its protein is CASSKSSQTGAETQYF.

The rearrangement joins TRBV5-4 to TRBJ2-2; 8 bases map to TRBD1. This CDR3 comprises 16 residues. J gave up 2 bases and V 4 bases, and 7 bases lay outside the gene matches. Germline V CDR1 and CDR2: SGHNT, YYREEE (reference sequence). The DNA of the CDR3 is TGTGCCAGCAGCCGAGGTGGGACAGGCAACACCGGGGAGCTGTTTTTT. Protein product: CASSRGGTGNTGELFF.

V usage is TRBV5-1 and J usage is TRBJ2-7; 8 positions match TRBD1. J was trimmed by 5 bases and V by 4 bases; bases with no gene match: 11. The CDR3 sequence is 15 residues long. Per germline, CDR1 SGHRS and CDR2 YFSETQ. In DNA, the CDR3 is TGCGCCAGCAGCCGTTCGTGGACAGGGTTTGACGAGCAGTACTTC. This translates into CASSRSWTGFDEQYF.

The chain uses TRBV9 and TRBJ1-1; D is uncertain. This CDR3 is 14 amino acids long. The V gene's germline CDR1 is SGDLS and CDR2 YYNGEE. V lost 0 bases to trimming and J lost 3 bases, with 9 bases between them. The CDR3 here is CASSVGGSDTEAFF. CDR3 in DNA: TGTGCCAGCAGCGTAGGAGGGAGTGACACTGAAGCTTTCTTT.

The J gene is TRBJ1-5, the V gene TRBV15; perhaps TRBD1 as D (5 bases). The ends were cut back, 5 bases at V and 3 bases at J, with 20 bases in the middle. Germline V gene sequence: CDR1 LNHNV, CDR2 YYDKDF (reference sequence). The CDR3 sequence is 17 residues long. In DNA form, the CDR3 reads TGTGCCACCAGCCCCCAGCCCTCGGGGGTAGCCAATCAGCCCCAGCATTTT. Translating gives CATSPQPSGVANQPQHF.

The chain links TRBV5-4 to TRBJ2-5; TRBD2 is a possible D gene (5 bases). The length of the CDR3 is 14 residues. Trimming shortened V by 4 bases and J by 5 bases, and 15 bases separated the two germline ends. Germline V lookup: CDR1 SGHNT, CDR2 YYREEE (reference sequence). The CDR3 here is CASSPIGPGETQYF. Written as DNA, the CDR3 is TGTGCCAGCAGCCCTATCGGCCCGGGGGAGACCCAGTACTTC. Full variable domain (outside the CDR3, taken from reference TRBV5-4 and TRBJ2-5): ETGVTQSPTHLIKTRGQQVTLRCSSQSGHNTVSWYQQALGQGPQFIFQYYREEENGRGNFPPRFSGLQFPNYSSELNVNALELDDSALYLCASSPIGPGETQYFGPGTRLLVL.

The chain has TRBV5-6 and TRBJ1-2; the D gene is possibly TRBD1 (6 bases). The germline V gene has CDR1 SGHDT and CDR2 YYEEEE. Between the trimmed V and J ends, which lost 7 bases and 7 bases, there was a span of 20 bases. The CDR3 loop spans 14 amino acids. CDR3 in DNA: TGTGCCAGCGGATCGGCAGGGGTAAATGGTGGCTACACCTTC. This encodes CASGSAGVNGGYTF.

This chain joins TRBV5-1 and TRBJ2-5; D may be TRBD1 (6 bases). Germline V lookup: CDR1 SGHRS, CDR2 YFSETQ. Trimming pared 0 bases from V and 7 bases from J, leaving 16 bases between. This CDR3 has 15 residues. CDR3 region: CASSLDLGAEGTQYF. The CDR3 nucleotides are TGCGCCAGCAGCTTGGATCTGGGGGCGGAAGGGACCCAGTACTTC. Combining the CDR3 with reference TRBV5-1 and TRBJ2-5 gives the whole variable domain KAGVTQTPRYLIKTRGQQVTLSCSPISGHRSVSWYQQTPGQGLQFLFEYFSETQRNKGNFPGRFSGRQFSNSRSEMNVSTLELGDSALYLCASSLDLGAEGTQYFGPGTRLLVL.

The chain employs TRBV7-2 and TRBJ1-2; TRBD1 matches 11 bases. J was trimmed by 8 bases and V by 3 bases; bases with no gene match: 5. This CDR3 is 14 amino acids long. CDR1 SGHTA and CDR2 FQGNSA come from the germline V gene. The CDR3 nucleotides read TGTGCCAGCAGCTTGGGACAGGGGGAAGGAGGCTACACCTTC. This gives the protein CASSLGQGEGGYTF.

The rearrangement uses TRBV12-5 and TRBJ2-5; D may be TRBD2 (6 bases). Germline lookup yields CDR1 LGHNT and CDR2 FRNRAP. This CDR3 is 15 amino acids long. V lost 0 bases and J 2 bases, leaving 10 bases between the germline ends. The CDR3 sequence is CASGLVRGRQETQYF. The CDR3, as DNA: TGTGCTAGTGGTTTGGTACGGGGGAGACAAGAGACCCAGTACTTC.

This sequence joins TRBV5-4 and TRBJ2-1; D call uncertain. This CDR3 region has 13 residues. The V end lost 6 bases, the J end lost 5 bases, and 12 bases lay between the germline ends. CDR1 is SGHNT and CDR2 is YYREEE in the germline V gene (reference sequence). DNA for the CDR3: TGTGCCAGCACCCTTTCGCAGGACAATGAGCAGTTCTTC. Translated: CASTLSQDNEQFF.

The CDR3 DNA is TGTGCCAGCAGCTTACCCAGGACAGGGGAGAGGACCTACGAGCAGTACTTC. Its translation is CASSLPRTGERTYEQYF. The chain recombines TRBV7-8 with TRBJ2-7; 9 nucleotides agree with TRBD1. Germline CDR1 and CDR2: SGHVS and FQNEAQ. This CDR3 is 17 amino acids long. V dropped 2 bases and J dropped 2; count of bases not matched to a gene: 10.

For the CDR3, the DNA is TGTGCCAGCAGTTTCTGGGACAGGATGAATCAGCCCCAGCATTTT. Translation gives CASSFWDRMNQPQHF. The rearrangement links TRBV6-2 or TRBV6-3 to TRBJ1-5, with 8 bases matching TRBD1. The germline V gene has CDR1 MNHEY and CDR2 SVGEGT. V dropped 4 bases and J dropped 4; count of bases not matched to a gene: 6. The CDR3 contains 15 residues.

J is TRBJ2-5 and V is TRBV29-1, with 8 positions matching TRBD2. The J segment lost 1 base and the V segment lost 4 bases, leaving 5 bases of the junction unmatched. The CDR3 is 14 residues long. Germline V lookup: CDR1 SQVTM, CDR2 ANQGSEA. The DNA of the CDR3 is TGCAGCGTTGGGGCGGGGGGCATCCAAGAGACCCAGTACTTC. Its translation is CSVGAGGIQETQYF.